The entry below describes one T cell receptor beta chain. The junction does not match germline at one end; this may be a read error. These data belong to a study of tumor-infiltrating lymphocytes in primary liver carcinoma. Study overall: Measuring roughly 4.2 to 11 cm across, the tumors were staged as T1-T3 N0M0.

Unsorted whole blood yielded the blood RNA, and germline DNA was also extracted. A primer matching the constant region was used to make TCR beta cDNA from approximately 520 ng of total RNA. Libraries for TCR beta were built through three nested multiplex PCR rounds, which together made up a slightly modified ARM-PCR procedure. It was with TRBV1-TRBV30 forward primers and a C-beta reverse primer that the first two PCR rounds were run, at approximately 10 cycles each. TCRdb reprocessed the multiplex PCR reads via MiXCR and lists one record per CDR3 protein. Among about 320,000 distinct CDR3 sequences listed, less than 75% were seen once. Germline V gene sequence: CDR1 LGHNA, CDR2 YSLEER. The CDR3 spans 15 residues.

The sequence was obtained from a man aged 35 to 55 with primary liver carcinoma and hepatitis B virus infection. The genes are TRBV4-3 and TRBJ1-6; D ambiguous. The sample comprised peripheral blood. The CDR3 DNA is TGCGCCAGCGGCCAAGAGGGAGCCAGTAATTCACCCCTCCACTTT. It yields the protein CASGQEGASNSPLHF.